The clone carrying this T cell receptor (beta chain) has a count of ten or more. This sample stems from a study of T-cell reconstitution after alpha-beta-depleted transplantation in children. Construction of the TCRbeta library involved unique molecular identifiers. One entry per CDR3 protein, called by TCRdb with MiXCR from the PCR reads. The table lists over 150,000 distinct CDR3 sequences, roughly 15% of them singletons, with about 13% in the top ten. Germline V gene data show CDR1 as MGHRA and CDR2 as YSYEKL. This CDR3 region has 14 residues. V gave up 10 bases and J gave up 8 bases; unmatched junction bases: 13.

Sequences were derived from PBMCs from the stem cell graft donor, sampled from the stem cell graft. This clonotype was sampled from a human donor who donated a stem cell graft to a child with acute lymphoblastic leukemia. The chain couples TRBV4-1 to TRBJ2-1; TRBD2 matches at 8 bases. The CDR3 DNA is TGCGCCACCGGGGGGGGTCTGTTGATCGATGAGCAGTTCTTC. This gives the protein CATGGGLLIDEQFF.